What follows are 8 T cell receptor beta chains derived from one specimen sequenced in a study of T cell repertoires in cytomegalovirus infection. TCRdb processed the reads anew with MiXCR; each CDR3 protein has one entry. The sample shows hundreds of thousands of distinct CDR3 sequences, around 30% of them seen only once. No cognate antigen is known for these TCRs. The sample here was cultured PBMCs, taken from culture after CMV antigen stimulation. The receptor set was obtained from a human donor in good health (CMV status not recorded). Some clones in this sample may be carry-over from other donors' samples.

V gene TRBV27 combines with J gene TRBJ1-1; possible D gene TRBD1, 6 bases. Trimming took 2 bases from V and 8 from J, leaving 18 bases between them. This CDR3 spans 15 amino acids. Germline V gene lookup returns CDR1 MNHEY and CDR2 SMNVEV (reference sequence). Written as DNA, the CDR3 is TGTGCCAGCAGTTTAAGGGGACACCAACTTAAGGAAGCTTTCTTT. Translating gives CASSLRGHQLKEAFF.

This rearrangement joins TRBV19 to TRBJ2-7, with a possible D match to TRBD1 (5 bases). Germline V CDR1 and CDR2: LNHDA, SQIVND (reference sequence). V was shortened by 4 bases and J by 3 bases, with 10 bases between the two germline ends. The CDR3 loop spans 13 amino acids. The CDR3: CASSKGVNYEQYV. The CDR3 DNA is TGTGCCAGTAGTAAAGGGGTTAACTACGAGCAGTACGTC.

The gene calls are TRBV24-1 and TRBJ2-5, with D tentatively TRBD2 (7 bases). Trimming cost V 4 bases and J 6 bases, with 14 bases left between them. This CDR3 has 14 amino acids. CDR1 KGHDR and CDR2 SFDVKD come from the germline V gene. As DNA, the CDR3 is TGTGCCACCAGTGACCCCGACGGGGGGCAGACCCAGTACTTC. It codes for CATSDPDGGQTQYF.

The chain has TRBV20-1 and TRBJ2-5; 11 nucleotides agree with TRBD2. Germline V gene sequence: CDR1 DFQATT, CDR2 SNEGSKA (reference sequence). Germline trimming cut 1 base from V and 2 bases from J; bases unmatched to any gene: 12. The CDR3 length is 18 residues. The CDR3 protein is CSARAFGIAGGIQETQYF. In DNA form, the CDR3 reads TGCAGTGCTAGAGCCTTCGGGATAGCGGGAGGGATACAAGAGACCCAGTACTTC.

This clonotype was detected ten times or more. The chain is built from TRBV5-4 and TRBJ2-3; D gene ambiguous. V was shortened by 0 bases and J by 8 bases, with 7 bases between the two germline ends. The CDR3 consists of 12 residues. Germline loops: CDR1 SGHNT, CDR2 YYREEE (reference sequence). In nucleotides, the CDR3 is TGTGCCAGCAGCTTGGAACGGGCTACGCAGTATTTT. Residues: CASSLERATQYF. The whole variable domain, remainder taken from reference TRBV5-4 and TRBJ2-3, is ETGVTQSPTHLIKTRGQQVTLRCSSQSGHNTVSWYQQALGQGPQFIFQYYREEENGRGNFPPRFSGLQFPNYSSELNVNALELDDSALYLCASSLERATQYFGPGTRLTVL.

This clonotype was counted at least ten times. This sequence joins TRBV6-1 and TRBJ2-2; D might be TRBD1 (5 bases). Per the germline V gene, CDR1 is MNHNS and CDR2 is SASEGT. This CDR3 is 15 amino acids long. Trimming removed 4 bases from V and 3 bases from J, with 12 bases in between. As DNA, the CDR3 is TGTGCCAGCAGTGGAGTTACAGGACACACCGGGGAGCTGTTTTTT. Its translation: CASSGVTGHTGELFF.

This chain connects TRBV29-1 to TRBJ2-2, with TRBD1 as a possible D gene (6 bases). The CDR3 consists of 16 residues. Germline V gene lookup returns CDR1 SQVTM and CDR2 ANQGSEA. Trimming pared 0 bases from V and 4 bases from J, leaving 15 bases between. The DNA of the CDR3 is TGCAGCGTTGAAGATCGGGGAGCAGGGGCCACCGGGGAGCTGTTTTTT. It yields the protein CSVEDRGAGATGELFF.

The J gene is TRBJ2-5, the V gene TRBV20-1; D unclear. The CDR3 has 14 residues. In germline, CDR1 is DFQATT, CDR2 SNEGSKA (reference sequence). The germline V and J ends were trimmed by 4 bases and 5 bases, with 17 bases remaining between them. As DNA, the CDR3 is TGCAGTGCTAATCGTCCACCATCAGAGGAGACCCAGTACTTC. Amino acid sequence: CSANRPPSEETQYF.